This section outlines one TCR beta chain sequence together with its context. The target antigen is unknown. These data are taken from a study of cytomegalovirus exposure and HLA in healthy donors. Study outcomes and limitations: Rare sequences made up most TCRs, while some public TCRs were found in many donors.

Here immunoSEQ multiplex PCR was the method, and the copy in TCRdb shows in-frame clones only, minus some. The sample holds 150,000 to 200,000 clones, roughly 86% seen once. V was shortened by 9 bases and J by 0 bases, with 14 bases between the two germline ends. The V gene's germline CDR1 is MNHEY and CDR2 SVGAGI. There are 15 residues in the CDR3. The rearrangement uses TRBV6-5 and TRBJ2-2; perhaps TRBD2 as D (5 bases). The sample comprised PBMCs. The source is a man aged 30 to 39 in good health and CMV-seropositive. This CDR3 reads CASMQTNANTGELFF. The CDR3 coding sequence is TGTGCCAGTATGCAGACTAACGCGAACACCGGGGAGCTGTTTTTT.